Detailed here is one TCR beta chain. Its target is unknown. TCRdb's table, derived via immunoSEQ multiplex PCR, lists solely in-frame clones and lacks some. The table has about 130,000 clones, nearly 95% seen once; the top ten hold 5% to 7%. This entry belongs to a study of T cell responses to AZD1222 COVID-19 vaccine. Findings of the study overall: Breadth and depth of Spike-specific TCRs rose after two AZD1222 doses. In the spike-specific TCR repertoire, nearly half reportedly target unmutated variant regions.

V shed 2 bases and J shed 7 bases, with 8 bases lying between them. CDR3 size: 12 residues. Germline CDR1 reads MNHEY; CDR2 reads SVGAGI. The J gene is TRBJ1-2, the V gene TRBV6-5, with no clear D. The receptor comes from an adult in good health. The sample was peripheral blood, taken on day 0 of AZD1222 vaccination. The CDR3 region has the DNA TGTGCCAGCAGTTACGAGAATCGTGGCTACACCTTC. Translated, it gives CASSYENRGYTF.